Below are 21 T cell receptor beta chains sequenced from a single sample in a study of shared clonotypes between healthy human individuals (TCRdb year 2020). Preparation of the library involved the immunoSEQ multiplex PCR assay. In TCRdb, the immuneACCESS table is reduced to in-frame sequences with V and J assigned. These tables do not hold every clone; where another copy was compared, an unresolved V gene accounts for under half, and the others remain unexplained. The sample contains around 2,000,000 clones, roughly 96% of them found a single time. Around 0.13% of the sample lies in the top ten. The material sequenced was naive CD4+ T cells sorted from blood. Reading the label with the study, this specimen's cell subset or site is: CD45RA+ positively selected. All receptors derive from a man between 18 and 29 years old in good health.

The chain carries TRBV13 and TRBJ2-1, with 7 bases matching TRBD2. Germline trimming cut 1 base from V and 7 bases from J; bases unmatched to any gene: 1. Germline CDR1 is PRHDT and CDR2 is FYEKMQ (reference sequence). The CDR3 contains 13 residues. CDR3 in DNA: TGTGCCAGCAGCTTAGTCGGGGGGAATGAGCAGTTCTTC. Translated: CASSLVGGNEQFF.

This clone occurred once. This sequence joins TRBV21-1 and TRBJ1-2. TRBV21-1 is termed a pseudogene. The CDR3 has 15 amino acids. CDR3 loop: CASSKDSRANYGYTF. The DNA for the CDR3 is TGTGCCAGCAGCAAAGACTCTAGGGCAAACTATGGCTACACCTTC.

This chain joins TRBV19 and TRBJ1-5; a weak D match, TRBD1 (6 bases). V lost 7 bases to trimming and J lost 9 bases, with 16 bases between them. This CDR3 is built from 13 residues. Germline-derived CDR1 and CDR2 are LNHDA and SQIVND (reference sequence). CDR3 protein: CASNDRSRLPQHF. The CDR3 DNA reads as TGTGCCAGTAACGACAGGTCTCGTTTGCCCCAGCATTTT.

The J gene is TRBJ2-1, the V gene TRBV7-2; TRBD2 matches at 10 bases. With V trimmed by 5 bases and J by 6 bases, 7 bases remained unmatched. The germline CDR1 and CDR2 sequences are SGHTA and FQGNSA. This CDR3 spans 15 amino acids. DNA of the CDR3: TGTGCCAGCAGCCGAGCGGGAGGGCGGGGCAATGAGCAGTTCTTC. Amino acid sequence: CASSRAGGRGNEQFF.

The chain carries TRBV19 and TRBJ1-1; TRBD1 might be the D (5 bases). V shed 5 bases and J shed 4 bases, with 11 bases lying between them. CDR1 is LNHDA and CDR2 is SQIVND in the germline V gene (reference sequence). The CDR3 length is 13 residues. The CDR3 coding sequence is TGTGCCAGTAGTGGCTCGGGGGGCACTGAAGCTTTCTTT. It is translated as CASSGSGGTEAFF.

The rearrangement joins TRBV2 to TRBJ1-1; 8 positions match TRBD1. The germline CDR1 and CDR2 sequences are SNHLY and FYNNEI. With V trimmed by 5 bases and J by 5 bases, 7 bases remained unmatched. The CDR3 runs to 14 residues. The CDR3 coding sequence is TGTGCCAGCAGTATGACAGGGGAGAGGACTGAAGCTTTCTTT. Translated, it gives CASSMTGERTEAFF. The full variable domain, rest sourced from reference TRBV2 and TRBJ1-1, is EPEVTQTPSHQVTQMGQEVILRCVPISNHLYFYWYRQILGQKVEFLVSFYNNEISEKSEIFDDQFSVERPDGSNFTLKIRSTKLEDSAMYFCASSMTGERTEAFFGQGTRLTVV.

This chain joins TRBV28 and TRBJ1-5; D perhaps matches TRBD1 (5 bases). Germline V CDR1 and CDR2: MDHEN, SYDVKM. There are 14 residues in the CDR3. Trimming removed 5 bases from V and 4 bases from J, with 12 bases in between. CDR3 amino acids: CASSGGTKNQPQHF. In DNA form, the CDR3 reads TGTGCCAGCAGTGGGGGGACCAAAAATCAGCCCCAGCATTTT.

The chain combines TRBV19 with TRBJ2-5; 10 bases match TRBD2. The CDR3 is 15 amino acids. Trimming removed 3 bases from V and 7 bases from J; junction bases left unmatched: 8. The germline gives CDR1 LNHDA, CDR2 SQIVND (reference sequence). The CDR3 loop is CASSISGLAETTQYF. The CDR3 DNA sequence: TGTGCCAGTAGTATCTCCGGACTAGCGGAGACGACCCAGTACTTC.

J is TRBJ1-2 and V is TRBV2; no clear D gene. CDR1 is SNHLY and CDR2 is FYNNEI in the germline V gene. CDR3 length equals 12 residues. Trimming cost V 2 bases and J 6 bases, with 7 bases left between them. CDR3 nucleotides: TGTGCCAGCAGTGAATTCAGAGATGGCTACACCTTC. Its translation is CASSEFRDGYTF.

The chain recombines TRBV10-3 with TRBJ2-7, with 9 positions matching TRBD2. The CDR3 length is 13 residues. V was clipped by 5 bases and J by 7 bases; unmatched bases: 6. From germline, CDR1 is ENHRY and CDR2 SYGVKD. The CDR3 coding sequence is TGTGCCATCAGTACAGCGGGAGGCTGGGAGCAGTACTTC. Protein sequence: CAISTAGGWEQYF.

About this clone itself: The same CDR3 arises from other DNA sequences in this sample as well. J is TRBJ1-5 and V is TRBV6-1; D is unclear. The length of the CDR3 is 13 residues. V lost 3 bases, J lost 5 bases, and 8 bases lay in between. Germline lookup yields CDR1 MNHNS and CDR2 SASEGT. The CDR3 reads CASSERRHQPQHF. CDR3 nucleotides: TGTGCCAGCAGTGAGAGGCGACATCAGCCCCAGCATTTT.

This sequence joins TRBV7-9 and TRBJ2-4; 9 positions match TRBD2. This CDR3 is 16 amino acids long. CDR1 and CDR2 (germline): SEHNR, FQNEAQ (reference sequence). V gave up 4 bases and J gave up 3 bases; unmatched junction bases: 7. The CDR3 here is CASSSRLAGDKNIQYF. The CDR3 bases are TGTGCCAGCAGCTCTCGTTTAGCGGGAGACAAAAACATTCAGTACTTC.

The CDR3 DNA reads as TGCGCCAGCAGCAGGGACGGGCCCCTCGGCGAGCAGTACTTC. It yields the protein CASSRDGPLGEQYF. This chain joins TRBV5-1 and TRBJ2-7, with D perhaps TRBD1 or TRBD2 (5 bases each). Germline CDR1 and CDR2: SGHRS and YFSETQ. The CDR3 is made up of 14 amino acids. Between the trimmed V and J ends, which lost 4 bases and 6 bases, there was a span of 17 bases. The whole variable domain, filled in from reference TRBV5-1 and TRBJ2-7, reads KAGVTQTPRYLIKTRGQQVTLSCSPISGHRSVSWYQQTPGQGLQFLFEYFSETQRNKGNFPGRFSGRQFSNSRSEMNVSTLELGDSALYLCASSRDGPLGEQYFGPGTRLTVT.

CDR3 coding DNA: TGTGCCAGCAGTTTCGGTTGGGTTGGCAGTGGGGGTGCCACCTACACCTTC. It specifies CASSFGWVGSGGATYTF. V and J are TRBV28 and TRBJ1-2; tentative D call: TRBD1 (5 bases). In germline, CDR1 is MDHEN, CDR2 SYDVKM. The CDR3 length is 17 residues. V was cut by 3 bases and J by 10 bases, with 27 bases left in between.

Note on this clone: Other nucleotide sequences in the sample specify the same CDR3. The V gene is TRBV6-5, the J gene TRBJ2-7; D uncertain. CDR1 and CDR2 (germline): MNHEY, SVGAGI. The CDR3 is 15 amino acids. V gave up 0 bases and J gave up 0 bases, with 9 bases separating them. This chain's CDR3 is CASSYSAASSYEQYF. The CDR3 coding sequence is TGTGCCAGCAGTTACTCGGCGGCGAGCTCCTACGAGCAGTACTTC.

In the case of this clone: This same CDR3 is encoded by further DNA sequences in the sample. This sequence joins TRBV6-6 and TRBJ2-3; no clear D. V was clipped by 0 bases and J by 4 bases, with 5 bases between them. The CDR3 has 13 residues. CDR1 and CDR2 from the germline V gene are MNHNY and SVGAGI (reference sequence). The CDR3 is CASSYSRADTQYF. The CDR3 DNA sequence: TGTGCCAGCAGTTACTCTAGGGCAGATACGCAGTATTTT.

This rearrangement joins TRBV10-3 to TRBJ1-3, with D maybe TRBD1 (5 bases). Trimming stripped 7 bases from V and 0 bases from J, with 10 bases between. This CDR3 spans 14 amino acids. Looked up from germline, CDR1 is ENHRY and CDR2 is SYGVKD. CDR3 region: CAITDSPSGNTIYF. In DNA, the CDR3 is TGTGCCATCACCGACAGCCCCTCTGGAAACACCATATATTTT.

The chain links TRBV6-4 to TRBJ1-6; D is undetermined. V dropped 2 bases and J dropped 10 bases, with 12 bases sitting between them. Per the germline V gene, CDR1 is MRHNA and CDR2 is SNTAGT. There are 14 residues in the CDR3. CDR3 sequence reads: CASSDRQPGSPLHF. The CDR3 DNA reads as TGTGCCAGCAGTGACCGGCAGCCGGGATCACCCCTCCACTTT.

The V gene is TRBV18, the J gene TRBJ1-4, with TRBD1 as a possible D gene (5 bases). The CDR3 has 17 amino acids. Trimming shortened V by 4 bases and J by 1 base, and 16 bases separated the two germline ends. The germline gives CDR1 KGHSH, CDR2 LQKENI. The CDR3 nucleotides read TGTGCCAGCTCACGTCGGTCGACAGCAGAAACTAATGAAAAACTGTTTTTT. Translating gives CASSRRSTAETNEKLFF.

The chain has TRBV5-8 and TRBJ1-2, with D possibly matching TRBD1 (6 bases). V lost 4 bases and J lost 5, with 15 bases in between. CDR3 size: 14 residues. Germline assignment: CDR1 SGHTS and CDR2 YDEGEE. The CDR3 bases are TGTGCCAGCAGCGACGGGGTAGGGGGATATGGCTACACCTTC. Translation: CASSDGVGGYGYTF.

This chain connects TRBV5-6 to TRBJ2-2; the D gene is possibly TRBD1 (5 bases). Germline assignment: CDR1 SGHDT and CDR2 YYEEEE. Trimming removed 2 bases at V and 1 base at J, with 6 bases between. This CDR3 is built from 14 residues. This CDR3 is CASSFDRNTGELFF. In DNA form, the CDR3 reads TGTGCCAGCAGCTTTGACAGGAACACCGGGGAGCTGTTTTTT.